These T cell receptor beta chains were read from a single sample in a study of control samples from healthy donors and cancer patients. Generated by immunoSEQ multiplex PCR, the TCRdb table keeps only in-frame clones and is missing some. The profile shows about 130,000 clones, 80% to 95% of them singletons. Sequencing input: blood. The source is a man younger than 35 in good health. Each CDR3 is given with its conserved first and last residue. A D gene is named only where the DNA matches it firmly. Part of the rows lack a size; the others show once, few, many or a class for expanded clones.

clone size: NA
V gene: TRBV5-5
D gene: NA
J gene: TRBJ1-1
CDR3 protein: CASTPQPEGFMNTEAFF
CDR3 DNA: TGTGCCAGCACCCCTCAACCGGAGGGGTTCATGAACACTGAAGCTTTCTTT

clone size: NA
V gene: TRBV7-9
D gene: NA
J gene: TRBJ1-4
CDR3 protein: CASSFNLAGQQNEKLFF
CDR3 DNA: TGTGCCAGCAGCTTTAATTTAGCAGGACAGCAGAATGAAAAACTGTTTTTT

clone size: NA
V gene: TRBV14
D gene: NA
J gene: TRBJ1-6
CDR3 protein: CASSQLRSSYNSPLHF
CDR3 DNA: TGTGCCAGCAGCCAACTAAGGAGCTCCTATAATTCACCCCTCCACTTT

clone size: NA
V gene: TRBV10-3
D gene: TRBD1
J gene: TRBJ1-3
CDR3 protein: CATTGTGGENTIYF
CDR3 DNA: TGTGCCACGACTGGGACAGGGGGTGAAAACACCATATATTTT

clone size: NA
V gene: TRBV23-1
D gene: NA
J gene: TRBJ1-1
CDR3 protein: CASSQSMLDSWNTEAFF
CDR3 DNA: TGCGCCAGCAGTCAATCCATGCTTGACAGTTGGAACACTGAAGCTTTCTTT

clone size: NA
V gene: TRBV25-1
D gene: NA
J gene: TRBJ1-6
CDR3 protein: CASSELDRDNSPLHF
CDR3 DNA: TGTGCCAGCAGTGAATTAGACAGAGATAATTCACCCCTCCACTTT

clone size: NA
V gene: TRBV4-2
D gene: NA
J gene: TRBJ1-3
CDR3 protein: CASSQGDNRNTIYF
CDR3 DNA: TGTGCCAGCAGCCAAGGGGACAACCGAAACACCATATATTTT

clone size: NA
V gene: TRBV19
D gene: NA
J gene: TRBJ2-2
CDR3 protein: CASSKPDANTGELFF
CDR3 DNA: TGTGCCAGTAGTAAGCCAGACGCGAACACCGGGGAGCTGTTTTTT

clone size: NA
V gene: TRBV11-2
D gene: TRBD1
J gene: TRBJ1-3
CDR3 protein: CASSSWTGQGNTIYF
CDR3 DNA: TGTGCCAGCAGCTCATGGACAGGGCAAGGAAACACCATATATTTT

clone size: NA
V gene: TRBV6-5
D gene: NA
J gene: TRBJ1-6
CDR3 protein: CASKENSPLHF
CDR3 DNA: TGTGCCAGCAAAGAGAATTCACCCCTCCACTTT

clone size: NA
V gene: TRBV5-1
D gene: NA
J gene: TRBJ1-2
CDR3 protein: CASSLEGGSDYGYTF
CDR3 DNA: TGCGCCAGCAGCTTGGAAGGGGGTAGTGACTATGGCTACACCTTC

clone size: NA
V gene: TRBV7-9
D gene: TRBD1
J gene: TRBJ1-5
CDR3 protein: CASSATGSQPQHF
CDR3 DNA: TGTGCCAGCAGCGCGACAGGGAGTCAGCCCCAGCATTTT

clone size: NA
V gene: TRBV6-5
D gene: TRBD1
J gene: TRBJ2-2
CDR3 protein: CASSKRGGISGELFF
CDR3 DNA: TGTGCCAGCAGTAAGCGAGGGGGCATCTCCGGGGAGCTGTTTTTT

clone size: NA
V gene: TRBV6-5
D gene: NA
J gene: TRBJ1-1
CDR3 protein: CASTTRGLAEAFF
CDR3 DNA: TGTGCCAGCACTACGAGGGGATTGGCTGAAGCTTTCTTT

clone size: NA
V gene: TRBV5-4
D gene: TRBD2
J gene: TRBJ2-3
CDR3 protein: CASSLTSGGTDTQYF
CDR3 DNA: TGTGCCAGCAGCTTGACTAGCGGGGGCACAGATACGCAGTATTTT

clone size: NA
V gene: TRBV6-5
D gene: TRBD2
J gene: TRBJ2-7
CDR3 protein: CASSYSSGGAYEQYF
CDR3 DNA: TGTGCCAGCAGTTACTCTAGCGGGGGGGCCTACGAGCAGTACTTC

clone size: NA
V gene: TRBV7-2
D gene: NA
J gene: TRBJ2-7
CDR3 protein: CASSLRGLGEQYF
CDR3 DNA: TGTGCCAGCAGCCTCCGGGGCCTTGGAGAGCAGTACTTC

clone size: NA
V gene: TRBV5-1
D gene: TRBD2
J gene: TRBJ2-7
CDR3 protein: CASSPTAGGHSYEQYF
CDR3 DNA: TGCGCCAGCAGCCCGACTGCGGGGGGCCACTCCTACGAGCAGTACTTC

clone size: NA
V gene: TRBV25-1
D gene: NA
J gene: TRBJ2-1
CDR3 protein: CASSDTNGPIYNEQFF
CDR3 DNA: TGTGCCAGCAGTGACACTAACGGGCCCATCTACAATGAGCAGTTCTTC

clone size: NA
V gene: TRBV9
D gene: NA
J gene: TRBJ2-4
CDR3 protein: CASSVGLSLQNIQYF
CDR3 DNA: TGTGCCAGCAGCGTAGGTCTTTCTCTCCAAAACATTCAGTACTTC

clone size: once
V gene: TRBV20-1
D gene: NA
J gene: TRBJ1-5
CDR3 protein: CSATYQPQHF
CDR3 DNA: TGCAGTGCTACCTATCAGCCCCAGCATTTT

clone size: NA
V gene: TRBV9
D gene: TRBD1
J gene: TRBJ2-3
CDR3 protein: CASSVQQGVTDTQYF
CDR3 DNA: TGTGCCAGCAGCGTACAACAGGGGGTAACAGATACGCAGTATTTT

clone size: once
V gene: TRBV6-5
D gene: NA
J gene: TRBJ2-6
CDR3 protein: CASRPAGYGANVLTF
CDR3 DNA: TGTGCCAGCAGACCCGCAGGGTACGGGGCCAACGTCCTGACTTTC

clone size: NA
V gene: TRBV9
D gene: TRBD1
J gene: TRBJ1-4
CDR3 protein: CASSVSGGNEKLFF
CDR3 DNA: TGTGCCAGCAGCGTATCAGGGGGTAATGAAAAACTGTTTTTT

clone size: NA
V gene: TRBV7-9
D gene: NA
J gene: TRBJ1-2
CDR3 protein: CASSQGRDNQIYGYTF
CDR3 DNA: TGTGCCAGCAGCCAAGGGCGGGACAACCAGATCTATGGCTACACCTTC

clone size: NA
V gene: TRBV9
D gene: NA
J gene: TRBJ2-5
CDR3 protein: CASSPTHGFQETQYF
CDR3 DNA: TGTGCCAGCAGCCCTACTCACGGTTTCCAAGAGACCCAGTACTTC

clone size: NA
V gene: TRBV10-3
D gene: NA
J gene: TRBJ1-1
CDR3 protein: CAISVDWNTEAFF
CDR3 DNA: TGTGCCATCAGTGTAGACTGGAACACTGAAGCTTTCTTT

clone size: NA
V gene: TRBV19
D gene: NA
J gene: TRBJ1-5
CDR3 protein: CASTGITTRGQPQHF
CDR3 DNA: TGTGCCAGTACAGGGATAACTACTCGAGGTCAGCCCCAGCATTTT

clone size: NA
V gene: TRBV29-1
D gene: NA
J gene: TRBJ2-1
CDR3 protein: CSVNGGFNNEQFF
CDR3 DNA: TGCAGCGTAAACGGGGGTTTTAACAATGAGCAGTTCTTC

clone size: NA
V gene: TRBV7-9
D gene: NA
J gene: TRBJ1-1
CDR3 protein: CASSLGNRDPPIF
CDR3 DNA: TGTGCCAGCAGCTTAGGGAATCGGGACCCTCCGATTTTT

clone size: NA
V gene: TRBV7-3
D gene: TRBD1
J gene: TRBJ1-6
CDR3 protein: CASSPGTANSPLHF
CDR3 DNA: TGTGCCAGCAGCCCCGGGACAGCTAATTCACCCCTCCACTTT

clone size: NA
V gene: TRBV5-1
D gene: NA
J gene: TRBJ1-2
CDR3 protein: CASSLAGGGANYGYTF
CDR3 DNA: TGCGCCAGCAGCTTGGCCGGAGGGGGAGCTAACTATGGCTACACCTTC

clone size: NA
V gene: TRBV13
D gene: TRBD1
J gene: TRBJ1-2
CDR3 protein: CASSLDVPGQGGVNYGYTF
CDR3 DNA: TGTGCCAGCAGCTTAGATGTTCCGGGACAGGGGGGTGTGAACTATGGCTACACCTTC